This TCR beta chain was identified in a study of T cell repertoires in cytomegalovirus infection. The study's findings and limits: Accumulated public TCR beta family frequency recognized individuals carrying CMV together with the relevant HLA. The response measured ex vivo was dominated by TCR beta clonotypes (HLA-C-restricted and CMV-specific).

TCRdb reprocessed the reads with MiXCR, giving one entry per CDR3 protein. Found here are 200,000 or so distinct CDR3 sequences, roughly 20% of them singletons; the top ten hold about 2.9%. This clonotype was counted at least ten times. Its antigen is not known. The TCR sequence derives from a human donor in good health (CMV status not recorded). Some clones in this sample may be carry-over from other donors' samples. Input material: PBMCs.

The CDR3 sequence is CASTTGRGTLQETQYF. CDR3 coding DNA: TGTGCCAGCACCACCGGACGGGGGACACTTCAAGAGACCCAGTACTTC. V usage is TRBV6-1 and J usage is TRBJ2-5; D is possibly TRBD1 or TRBD2 (6 bases each). This CDR3 has 16 residues. Between the trimmed V and J ends, which lost 7 bases and 2 bases, there was a span of 20 bases. Germline V CDR1 and CDR2: MNHNS, SASEGT.